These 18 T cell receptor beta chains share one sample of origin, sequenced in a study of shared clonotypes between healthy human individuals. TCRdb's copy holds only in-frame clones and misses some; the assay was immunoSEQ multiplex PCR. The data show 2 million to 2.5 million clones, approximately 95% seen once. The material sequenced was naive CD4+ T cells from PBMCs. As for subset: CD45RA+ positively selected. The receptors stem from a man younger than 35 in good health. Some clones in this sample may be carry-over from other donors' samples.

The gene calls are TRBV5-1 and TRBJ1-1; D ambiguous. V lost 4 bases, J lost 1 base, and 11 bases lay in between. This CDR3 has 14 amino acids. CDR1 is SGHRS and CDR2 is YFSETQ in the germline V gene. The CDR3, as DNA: TGCGCCAGCAGCAGGGAGCAATCGAACACTGAAGCTTTCTTT. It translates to CASSREQSNTEAFF.

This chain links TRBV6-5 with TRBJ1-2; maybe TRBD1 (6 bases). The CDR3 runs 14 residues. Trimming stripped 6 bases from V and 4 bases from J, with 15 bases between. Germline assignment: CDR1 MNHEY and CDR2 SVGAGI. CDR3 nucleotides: TGTGCCAGCAGGCCGACAGGACGGCCCTATGGCTACACCTTC. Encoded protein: CASRPTGRPYGYTF.

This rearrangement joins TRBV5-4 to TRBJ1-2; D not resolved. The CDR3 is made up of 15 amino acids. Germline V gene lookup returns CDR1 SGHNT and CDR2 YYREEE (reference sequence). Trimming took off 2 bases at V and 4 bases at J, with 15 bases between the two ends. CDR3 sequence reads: CASSLEGGYLYGYTF. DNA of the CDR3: TGTGCCAGCAGCTTAGAAGGAGGATACCTCTATGGCTACACCTTC.

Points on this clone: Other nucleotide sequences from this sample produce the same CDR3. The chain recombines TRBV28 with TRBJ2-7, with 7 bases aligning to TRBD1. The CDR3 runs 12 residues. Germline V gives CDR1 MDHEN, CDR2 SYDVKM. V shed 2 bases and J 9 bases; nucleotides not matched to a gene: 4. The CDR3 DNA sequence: TGTGCCAGCAGTTTACCGGGACAGCGGCAGTACTTC. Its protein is CASSLPGQRQYF.

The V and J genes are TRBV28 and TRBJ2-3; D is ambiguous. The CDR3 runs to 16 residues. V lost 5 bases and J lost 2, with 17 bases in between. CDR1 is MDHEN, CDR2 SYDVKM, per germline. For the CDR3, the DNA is TGTGCCAGCAGTCTCCCTCCCAATCCTTACACAGATACGCAGTATTTT. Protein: CASSLPPNPYTDTQYF.

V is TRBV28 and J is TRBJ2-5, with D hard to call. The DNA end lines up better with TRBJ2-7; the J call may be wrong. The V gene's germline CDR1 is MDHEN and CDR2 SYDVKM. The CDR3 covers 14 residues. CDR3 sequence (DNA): TGTGCCAGCCGCCCCCTGGTGCTATCGGGCGAGCAGTACTTC. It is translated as CASRPLVLSGEQYF.

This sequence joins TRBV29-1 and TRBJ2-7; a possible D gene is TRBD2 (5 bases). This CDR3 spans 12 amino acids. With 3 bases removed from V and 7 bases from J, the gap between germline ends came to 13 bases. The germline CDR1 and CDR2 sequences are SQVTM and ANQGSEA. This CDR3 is CSVDRTRGEQYF. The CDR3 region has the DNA TGCAGCGTTGATCGTACTCGAGGGGAGCAGTACTTC.

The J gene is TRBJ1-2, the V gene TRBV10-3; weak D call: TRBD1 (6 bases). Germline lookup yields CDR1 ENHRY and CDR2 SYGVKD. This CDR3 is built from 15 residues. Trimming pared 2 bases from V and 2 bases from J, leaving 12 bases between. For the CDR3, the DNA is TGTGCCATCAGTGAGCTTCGGACAGCCAACTATGGCTACACCTTC. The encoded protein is CAISELRTANYGYTF.

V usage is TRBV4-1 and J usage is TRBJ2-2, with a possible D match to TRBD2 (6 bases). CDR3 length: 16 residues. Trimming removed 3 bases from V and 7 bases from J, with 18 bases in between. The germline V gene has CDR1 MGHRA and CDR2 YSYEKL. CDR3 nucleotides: TGCGCCAGCAGCCATTATCCTCGGGGGAATGGCGGGGAGCTGTTTTTT. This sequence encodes CASSHYPRGNGGELFF.

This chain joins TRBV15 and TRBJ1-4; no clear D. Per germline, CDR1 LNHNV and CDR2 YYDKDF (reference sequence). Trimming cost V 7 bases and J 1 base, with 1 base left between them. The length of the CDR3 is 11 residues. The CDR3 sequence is CATKTNEKLFF. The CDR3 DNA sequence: TGTGCCACCAAAACTAATGAAAAACTGTTTTTT.

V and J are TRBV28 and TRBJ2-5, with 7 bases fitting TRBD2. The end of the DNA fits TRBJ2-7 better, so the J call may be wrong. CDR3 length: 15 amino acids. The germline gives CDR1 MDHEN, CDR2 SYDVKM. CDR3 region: CASRPPEGRAHEQYF. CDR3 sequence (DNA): TGTGCCAGCAGACCCCCGGAAGGGAGGGCACACGAGCAGTACTTC.

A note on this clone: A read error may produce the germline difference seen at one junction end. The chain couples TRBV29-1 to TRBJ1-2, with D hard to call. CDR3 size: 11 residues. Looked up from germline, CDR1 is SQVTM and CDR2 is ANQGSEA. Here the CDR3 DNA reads TGCAGCGTTGAATTTAACGATGGCTACACCTTC. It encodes CSVEFNDGYTF.

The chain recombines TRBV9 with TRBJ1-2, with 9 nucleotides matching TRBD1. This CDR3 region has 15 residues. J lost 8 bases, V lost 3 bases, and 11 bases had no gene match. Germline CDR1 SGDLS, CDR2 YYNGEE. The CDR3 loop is CASSARDSTGGGYTF. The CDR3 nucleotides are TGTGCCAGCAGCGCTCGGGATTCTACAGGGGGCGGCTACACCTTC.

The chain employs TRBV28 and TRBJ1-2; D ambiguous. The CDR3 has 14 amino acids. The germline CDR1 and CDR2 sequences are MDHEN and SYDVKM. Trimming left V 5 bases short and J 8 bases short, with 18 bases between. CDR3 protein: CASSLSTRRVGYTF. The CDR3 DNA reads TGTGCCAGCAGTCTTTCCACACGACGTGTAGGCTACACCTTC.

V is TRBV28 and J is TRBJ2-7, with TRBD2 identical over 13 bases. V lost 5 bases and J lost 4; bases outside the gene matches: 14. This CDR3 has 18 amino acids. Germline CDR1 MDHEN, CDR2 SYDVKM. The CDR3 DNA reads TGTGCCAGCAGTCTAAGGCCTGGACTAGCGGGAGTACAGTACGAGCAGTACTTC. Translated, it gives CASSLRPGLAGVQYEQYF.

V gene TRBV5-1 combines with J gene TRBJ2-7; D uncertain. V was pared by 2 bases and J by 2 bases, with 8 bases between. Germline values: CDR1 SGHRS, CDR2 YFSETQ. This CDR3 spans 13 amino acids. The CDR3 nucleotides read TGCGCCAGCAGCTTTGACGCCACCTACGAGCAGTACTTC. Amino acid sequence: CASSFDATYEQYF.

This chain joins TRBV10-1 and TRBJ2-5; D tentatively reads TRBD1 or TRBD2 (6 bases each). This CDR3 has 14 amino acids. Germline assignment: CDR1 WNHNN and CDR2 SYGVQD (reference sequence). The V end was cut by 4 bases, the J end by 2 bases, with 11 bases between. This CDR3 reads CASSVGGVQETQYF. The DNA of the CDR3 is TGCGCCAGCAGTGTGGGGGGCGTGCAAGAGACCCAGTACTTC.

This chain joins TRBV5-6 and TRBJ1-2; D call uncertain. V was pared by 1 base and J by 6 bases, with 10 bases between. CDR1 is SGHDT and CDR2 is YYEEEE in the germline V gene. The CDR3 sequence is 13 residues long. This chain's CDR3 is CASSLFNTNGYTF. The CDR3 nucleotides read TGTGCCAGCAGCTTGTTTAATACGAATGGCTACACCTTC.